The entry below describes one TCR beta chain. The entry originates in a study of T cell changes during pregnancy in multiple sclerosis. Data came from immunoSEQ multiplex PCR; TCRdb stores just in-frame clones and leaves some out. This table holds 90,000 or so clones, approximately 95% found once. This CDR3 spans 13 amino acids. Per the germline V gene, CDR1 is SQVTM and CDR2 is ANQGSEA. V was pared by 3 bases and J by 5 bases, with 12 bases between. The sample was peripheral blood, taken after pregnancy. This receptor was identified in a female donor in good health, enrolled as a control in a pregnancy study. The chain recombines TRBV29-1 with TRBJ2-3, with D possibly being TRBD2 (6 bases). CDR3: CSVEGGKGDTQYF. The CDR3 DNA is TGCAGCGTTGAGGGCGGGAAGGGAGATACGCAGTATTTT.